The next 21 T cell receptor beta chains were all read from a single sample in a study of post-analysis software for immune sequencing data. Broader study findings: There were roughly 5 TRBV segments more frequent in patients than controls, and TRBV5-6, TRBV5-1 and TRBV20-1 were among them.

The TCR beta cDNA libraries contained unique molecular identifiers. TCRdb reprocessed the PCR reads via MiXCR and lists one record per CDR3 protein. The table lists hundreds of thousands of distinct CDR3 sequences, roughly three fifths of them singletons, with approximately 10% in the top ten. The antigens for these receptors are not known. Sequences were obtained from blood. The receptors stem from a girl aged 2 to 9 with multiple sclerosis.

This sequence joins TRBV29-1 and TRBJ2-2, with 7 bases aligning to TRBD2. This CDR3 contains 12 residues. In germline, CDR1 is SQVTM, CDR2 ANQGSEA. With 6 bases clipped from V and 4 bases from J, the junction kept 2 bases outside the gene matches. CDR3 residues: CSVGGFTGELFF. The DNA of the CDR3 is TGCAGCGTGGGGGGGTTCACCGGGGAGCTGTTTTTT.

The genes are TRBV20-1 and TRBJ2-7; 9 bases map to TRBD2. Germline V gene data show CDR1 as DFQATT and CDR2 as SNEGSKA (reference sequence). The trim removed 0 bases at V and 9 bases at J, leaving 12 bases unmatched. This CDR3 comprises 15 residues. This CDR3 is CSAREGGGRALWQYF. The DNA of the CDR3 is TGCAGTGCTAGAGAGGGGGGCGGGAGGGCTCTCTGGCAGTACTTC.

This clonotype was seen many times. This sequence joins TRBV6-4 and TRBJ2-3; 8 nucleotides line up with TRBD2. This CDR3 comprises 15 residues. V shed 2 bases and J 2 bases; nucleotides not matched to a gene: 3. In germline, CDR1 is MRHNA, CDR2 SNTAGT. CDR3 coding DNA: TGTGCCAGCAGTGACGGACTAGCCCCCACAGATACGCAGTATTTT. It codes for CASSDGLAPTDTQYF.

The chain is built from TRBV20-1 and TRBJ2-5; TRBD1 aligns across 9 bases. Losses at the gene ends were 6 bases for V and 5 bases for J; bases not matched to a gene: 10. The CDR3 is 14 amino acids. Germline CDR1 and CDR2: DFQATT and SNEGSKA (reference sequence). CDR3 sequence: CSAEGQGVRETQYF. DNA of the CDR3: TGCAGTGCGGAGGGACAGGGCGTTCGGGAGACCCAGTACTTC.

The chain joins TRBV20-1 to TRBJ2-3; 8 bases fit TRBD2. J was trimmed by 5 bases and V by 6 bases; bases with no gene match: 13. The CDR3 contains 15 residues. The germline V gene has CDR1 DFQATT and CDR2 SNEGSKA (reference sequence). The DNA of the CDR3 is TGCAGTGCAAGTGATAGCGGGGTAGGAGGAGATACGCAGTATTTT. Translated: CSASDSGVGGDTQYF.

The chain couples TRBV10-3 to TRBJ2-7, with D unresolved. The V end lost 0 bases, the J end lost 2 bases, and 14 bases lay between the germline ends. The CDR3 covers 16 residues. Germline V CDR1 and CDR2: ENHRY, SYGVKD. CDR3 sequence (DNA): TGTGCCATCAGTGAGTCGCATGTGGTAGGAACCTACGAGCAGTACTTC. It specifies CAISESHVVGTYEQYF.

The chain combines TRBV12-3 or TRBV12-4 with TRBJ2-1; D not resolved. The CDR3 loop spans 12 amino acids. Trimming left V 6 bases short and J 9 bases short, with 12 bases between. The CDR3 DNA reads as TGTGCCAGCAGGTACGGGTCTGTTGAGCAGTTCTTC. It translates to CASRYGSVEQFF.

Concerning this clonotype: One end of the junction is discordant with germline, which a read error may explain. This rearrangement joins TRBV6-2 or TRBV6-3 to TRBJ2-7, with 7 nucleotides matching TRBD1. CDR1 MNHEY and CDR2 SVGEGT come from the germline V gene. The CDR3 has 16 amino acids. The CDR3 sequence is CASGEYRGSGYNERYF. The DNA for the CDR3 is TGTGCCAGCGGGGAGTACAGGGGCTCGGGTTACAATGAGCGGTACTTC.

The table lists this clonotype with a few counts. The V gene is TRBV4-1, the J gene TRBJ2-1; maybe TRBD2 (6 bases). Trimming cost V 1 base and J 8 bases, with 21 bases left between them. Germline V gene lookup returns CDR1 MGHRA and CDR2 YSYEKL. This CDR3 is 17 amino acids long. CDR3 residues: CASSQVPPGLLPYEQFF. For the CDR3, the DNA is TGCGCCAGCAGCCAAGTTCCTCCGGGACTCCTCCCCTATGAGCAGTTCTTC.

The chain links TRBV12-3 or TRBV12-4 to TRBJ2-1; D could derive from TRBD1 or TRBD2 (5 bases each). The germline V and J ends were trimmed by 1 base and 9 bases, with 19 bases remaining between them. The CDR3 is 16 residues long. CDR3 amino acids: CASSLGGAPSVSEQFF. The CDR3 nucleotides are TGTGCCAGCAGTTTAGGAGGGGCCCCCTCAGTGAGTGAGCAGTTCTTC.

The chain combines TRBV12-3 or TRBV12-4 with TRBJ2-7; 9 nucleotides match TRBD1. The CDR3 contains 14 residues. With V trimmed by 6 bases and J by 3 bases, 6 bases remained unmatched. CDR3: CASRTGGKSYEQYF. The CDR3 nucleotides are TGTGCCAGCAGGACAGGGGGAAAAAGCTACGAGCAGTACTTC.

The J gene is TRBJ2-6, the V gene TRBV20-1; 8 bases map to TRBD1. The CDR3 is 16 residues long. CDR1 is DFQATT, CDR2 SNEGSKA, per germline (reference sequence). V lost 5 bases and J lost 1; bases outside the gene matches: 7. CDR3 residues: CSAVTRQGSGANVLTF. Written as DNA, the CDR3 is TGCAGTGCTGTAACTCGACAGGGGTCTGGGGCCAACGTCCTGACTTTC.

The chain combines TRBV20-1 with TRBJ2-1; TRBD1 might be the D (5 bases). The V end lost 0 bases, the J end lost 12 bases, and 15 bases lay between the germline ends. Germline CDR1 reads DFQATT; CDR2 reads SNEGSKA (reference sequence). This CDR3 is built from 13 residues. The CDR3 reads CSARDWVGQSQFF. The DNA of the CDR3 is TGCAGTGCTAGAGATTGGGTGGGGCAGTCGCAGTTCTTC.

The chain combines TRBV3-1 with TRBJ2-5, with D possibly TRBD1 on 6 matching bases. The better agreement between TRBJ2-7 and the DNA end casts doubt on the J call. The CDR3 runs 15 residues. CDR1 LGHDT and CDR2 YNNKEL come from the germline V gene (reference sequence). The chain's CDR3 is CASSQAPGVTYEQYF. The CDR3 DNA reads TGTGCCAGCAGCCAGGCCCCAGGGGTCACCTACGAGCAGTACTTC.

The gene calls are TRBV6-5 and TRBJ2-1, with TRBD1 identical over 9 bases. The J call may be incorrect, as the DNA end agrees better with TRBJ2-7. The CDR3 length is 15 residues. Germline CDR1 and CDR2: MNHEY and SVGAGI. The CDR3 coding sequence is TGTGCCAGCTCCATCGCCGGGACAGGGTACAATGAGCAGTACTTC. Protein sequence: CASSIAGTGYNEQYF.

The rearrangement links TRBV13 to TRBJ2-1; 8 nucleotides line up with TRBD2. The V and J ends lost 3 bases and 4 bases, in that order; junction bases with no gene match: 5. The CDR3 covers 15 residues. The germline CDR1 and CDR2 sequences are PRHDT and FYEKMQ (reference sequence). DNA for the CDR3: TGTGCCAGCAGCTTTGTTAGCGGGGCGTACAATGAGCAGTTCTTC. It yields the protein CASSFVSGAYNEQFF.

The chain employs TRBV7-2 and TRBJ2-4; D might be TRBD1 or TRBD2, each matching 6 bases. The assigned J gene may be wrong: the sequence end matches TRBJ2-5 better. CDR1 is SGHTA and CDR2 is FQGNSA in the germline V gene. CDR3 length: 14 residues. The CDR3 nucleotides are TGTGCCAGCAGCTTAGCGGAGGGGGGCGTGACCCAGTACTTC. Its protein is CASSLAEGGVTQYF.

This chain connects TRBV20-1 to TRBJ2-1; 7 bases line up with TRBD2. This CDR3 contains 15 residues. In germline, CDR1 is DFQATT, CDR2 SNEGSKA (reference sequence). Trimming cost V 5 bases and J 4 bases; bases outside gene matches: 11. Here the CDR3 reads CSAEPGLADYNEQFF. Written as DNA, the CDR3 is TGCAGTGCTGAACCGGGGCTAGCGGATTACAATGAGCAGTTCTTC.

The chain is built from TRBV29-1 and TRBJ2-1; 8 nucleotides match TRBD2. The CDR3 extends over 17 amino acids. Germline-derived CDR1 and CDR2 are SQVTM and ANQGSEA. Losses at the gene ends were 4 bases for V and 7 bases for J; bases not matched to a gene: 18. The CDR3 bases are TGCAGCGTTGTCGTCCTGACTAAGGTAGCGGGGCTAAATGAGCAGTTCTTC. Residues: CSVVVLTKVAGLNEQFF.

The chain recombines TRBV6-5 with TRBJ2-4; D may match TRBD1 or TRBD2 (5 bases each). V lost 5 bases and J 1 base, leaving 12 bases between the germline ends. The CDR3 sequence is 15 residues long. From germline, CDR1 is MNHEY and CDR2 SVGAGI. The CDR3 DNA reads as TGTGCCAGCAGTCGAGGGGCAGGGGCCAAAAACATTCAGTACTTC. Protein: CASSRGAGAKNIQYF.

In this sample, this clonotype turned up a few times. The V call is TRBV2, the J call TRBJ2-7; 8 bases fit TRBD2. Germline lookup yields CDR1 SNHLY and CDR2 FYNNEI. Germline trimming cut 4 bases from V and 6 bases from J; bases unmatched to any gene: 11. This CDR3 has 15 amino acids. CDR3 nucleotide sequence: TGTGCCAGCAGTGGATGGGCTAGCGGGTCTGCCGAGCAGTACTTC. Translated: CASSGWASGSAEQYF.